This entry lists 26 T cell receptor beta chains sequenced from one sample in a study of vaccination and CD4 T cells after COVID-19. Indicated treatment: approximately nine-day PBMC culture with coronavirus spike peptide pools or control peptides (ViraFEST assay). At the Johns Hopkins FTIC core, DNA taken from cultured CD4+ T cells was sequenced by way of the Oncomine TCR Beta short-read assay. One entry per CDR3 protein, called by TCRdb with MiXCR from the PCR reads. The sample yields over 10,000 distinct CDR3 sequences, approximately 32% seen once. Antigens for these TCRs are unknown. The input for sequencing was CD4+ T cells from blood, cultured in vitro, taken before SARS-CoV-2 vaccination. The receptors derive from a human donor who received a COVID-19 vaccine.

This clonotype was counted a single time. This chain links TRBV5-1 with TRBJ1-1; D is unclear. Germline V gene lookup returns CDR1 SGHRS and CDR2 YFSETQ. V was clipped by 0 bases and J by 1 base, with 7 bases between them. The CDR3 covers 14 residues. CDR3 in DNA: TGCGCCAGCAGCTTGGCACATGCGAACACTGAAGCTTTCTTT. This codes for CASSLAHANTEAFF.

This clonotype has more than one count but fewer than ten. The chain joins TRBV7-6 to TRBJ1-2, with TRBD1 identical over 7 bases. Germline loops: CDR1 SGHVS, CDR2 FNYEAQ. J gave up 6 bases and V 5 bases, and 9 bases lay outside the gene matches. The CDR3 spans 14 residues. The DNA for the CDR3 is TGTGCCAGCAGCCTATGGACAGGAGGGAATGGCTACACCTTC. This gives the protein CASSLWTGGNGYTF.

The J gene is TRBJ1-5, the V gene TRBV12-2; the table assigns TRBD1, which was not confirmed against the DNA. TRBV12-2 is a listed pseudogene. This CDR3 is built from 14 residues. CDR3 sequence: CASRFRRGNQPQHF. CDR3 DNA sequence: TGTGCAAGTCGCTTTCGCCGGGGCAATCAGCCCCAGCATTTT.

V is TRBV12-2 and J is TRBJ2-7; no check of the table's D call, TRBD1, against the DNA was made. TRBV12-2 is a pseudogene segment. The CDR3 has 14 residues. The CDR3 here is CASRLSGGVYEQYF. In DNA form, the CDR3 reads TGTGCAAGTCGTCTTAGCGGGGGGGTCTACGAGCAGTACTTC.

CDR3 sequence reads: CASSEARGETQYF. The CDR3 bases are TGTGCCAGCAGCGAAGCTAGGGGAGAGACCCAGTACTTC. The V and J genes are TRBV7-9 and TRBJ2-5; tentative D call: TRBD1 (5 bases). Germline CDR1 is SEHNR and CDR2 is FQNEAQ (reference sequence). This CDR3 region has 13 residues. Trimming removed 5 bases from V and 4 bases from J, with 11 bases in between.

This chain links TRBV29-1 with TRBJ2-5; a possible D gene is TRBD2 (5 bases). Germline CDR1 is SQVTM and CDR2 is ANQGSEA. The CDR3 contains 12 residues. The CDR3 bases are TGCAGGGACTCTGGACCCCACGAGGCCCAGTACTTC. This translates into CRDSGPHEAQYF.

This chain's CDR3 is CAISERTGEGAFF. The CDR3 nucleotides are TGTGCCATCAGTGAAAGGACAGGGGAAGGCGCTTTCTTT. V usage is TRBV10-3 and J usage is TRBJ1-1; the match to TRBD1 covers 9 bases. J lost 11 bases, V lost 3 bases, and 7 bases had no gene match. The CDR3 totals 13 residues. In germline, CDR1 is ENHRY, CDR2 SYGVKD.

Of note for this clonotype: One junction end disagrees with the germline gene, perhaps due to a read error. The chain recombines TRBV20-1 with TRBJ2-3, with D possibly TRBD1 on 7 matching bases. CDR3 length: 14 residues. In germline, CDR1 is DFQATT, CDR2 SNEGSKA (reference sequence). CDR3 sequence reads: CSAVTGVGTDRQYF. The DNA of the CDR3 is TGCAGTGCCGTCACGGGGGTTGGGACAGATAGGCAGTATTTT.

The gene calls are TRBV11-3 and TRBJ2-1; D is unresolved. The CDR3 has 12 residues. CDR1 SGHNT and CDR2 YENEEA come from the germline V gene. The V gene lost 5 bases and the J gene lost 7 bases, with 9 bases spanning the gap. The CDR3 region is CASSRTPNEQFF. The CDR3 nucleotides are TGTGCCAGCAGCCGGACCCCGAATGAGCAGTTCTTC.

This clonotype has more than one count but fewer than ten. This rearrangement joins TRBV12-3 or TRBV12-4 to TRBJ1-2, with 8 bases lining up with TRBD1. CDR3 size: 15 residues. After removal of 6 bases from V and 5 bases from J, the junction contained 11 bases not matched to a gene. CDR3 sequence (DNA): TGTGCCAGCAGCCTCATGGAGACAGGGGCGTATGGCTACACCTTC. This codes for CASSLMETGAYGYTF.

A few counts support this clonotype. The V gene is TRBV7-6, the J gene TRBJ1-5, with 7 bases lining up with TRBD1. The CDR3 length is 18 residues. Germline V gives CDR1 SGHVS, CDR2 FNYEAQ. V lost 5 bases, J lost 2 bases, and 15 bases stayed unmatched. This CDR3 reads CASSRQGRQAWCNQPQHF. In DNA, the CDR3 is TGTGCCAGCAGCCGACAGGGCCGGCAGGCGTGGTGCAATCAGCCCCAGCATTTT. Variable domain in full (rest from reference TRBV7-6 and TRBJ1-5): GAGVSQSPRYKVTKRGQDVALRCDPISGHVSLYWYRQALGQGPEFLTYFNYEAQQDKSGLPNDRFSAERPEGSISTLTIQRTEQRDSAMYRCASSRQGRQAWCNQPQHFGDGTRLSIL.

The chain is built from TRBV20-1 and TRBJ2-5; a possible D gene is TRBD1 (6 bases). Germline values: CDR1 DFQATT, CDR2 SNEGSKA (reference sequence). Trimming stripped 0 bases from V and 5 bases from J, with 25 bases between. The length of the CDR3 is 18 residues. The CDR3 bases are TGCAGTGCTAGAGATGGTAGAGCTGACAGGTGGCGCTTGGAGACCCAGTACTTC. It specifies CSARDGRADRWRLETQYF.

There are a few counts of this clonotype. The chain links TRBV10-1 to TRBJ2-2, with D tentatively TRBD1 or TRBD2 (5 bases each). Germline V gives CDR1 WNHNN, CDR2 SYGVQD (reference sequence). The V and J ends lost 11 bases and 5 bases respectively, with 12 bases between them. This CDR3 region has 12 residues. The CDR3 here is CASKGRTGELFF. The CDR3 nucleotides are TGCGCCTCAAAGGGACGGACCGGGGAGCTGTTTTTT.

This clonotype was counted a single time. The chain links TRBV30 to TRBJ2-1; D perhaps matches TRBD2 (6 bases). The V and J ends lost 7 bases and 1 base respectively, with 14 bases between them. The CDR3 loop spans 14 amino acids. Germline CDR1 reads GTSNPN; CDR2 reads SVGIG (reference sequence). CDR3 DNA: TGTGCCTTCGGAGGGGACTTTTCCTACAATGAGCAGTTCTTC. It encodes CAFGGDFSYNEQFF.

The V gene is TRBV6-1, the J gene TRBJ1-1; D possibly corresponds to TRBD1 (6 bases). V shed 5 bases and J shed 3 bases, with 10 bases lying between them. CDR3 length: 13 residues. Germline assignment: CDR1 MNHNS and CDR2 SASEGT. The chain's CDR3 is CASSTQGDTEAFF. The CDR3 bases are TGTGCCAGCAGTACACAGGGAGACACTGAAGCTTTCTTT.

The chain is built from TRBV19 and TRBJ2-7, with D maybe TRBD1 (5 bases). Trimming pared 0 bases from V and 0 bases from J, leaving 12 bases between. CDR1 LNHDA and CDR2 SQIVND come from the germline V gene (reference sequence). There are 16 residues in the CDR3. CDR3 nucleotide sequence: TGTGCCAGTAGTATAGATAGGTTGACAGCCTCCTACGAGCAGTACTTC. As protein: CASSIDRLTASYEQYF.

By proportion, this clonotype is medium-sized. The CDR3 protein is CATSDQAGTGGYEQYF. The CDR3 coding sequence is TGTGCCACCAGTGATCAGGCCGGGACAGGGGGCTACGAGCAGTACTTC. The chain links TRBV24-1 to TRBJ2-7; TRBD1 matches 11 bases. The V and J ends lost 3 bases and 3 bases, in that order; junction bases with no gene match: 6. Germline CDR1 reads KGHDR; CDR2 reads SFDVKD. CDR3 length: 16 amino acids.

This clonotype has a handful of counts. This chain joins TRBV6-1 and TRBJ1-5; D is ambiguous. Trimming took off 1 base at V and 0 bases at J, with 10 bases between the two ends. Germline V gene data show CDR1 as MNHNS and CDR2 as SASEGT. This CDR3 has 16 residues. The chain's CDR3 is CASSEGWQNSNQPQHF. The DNA of the CDR3 is TGTGCCAGCAGTGAAGGGTGGCAGAATAGCAATCAGCCCCAGCATTTT.

The sample holds a few counts of this clonotype. The V and J genes are TRBV7-9 and TRBJ1-1; 8 nucleotides line up with TRBD1. After removal of 4 bases from V and 0 bases from J, the junction contained 10 bases not matched to a gene. CDR3 length equals 17 residues. The germline V gene encodes CDR1 SEHNR and CDR2 FQNEAQ (reference sequence). CDR3 coding DNA: TGTGCCAGCAGCTCAGGACAGGGTTTCATAATGAACACTGAAGCTTTCTTT. It translates to CASSSGQGFIMNTEAFF.

The chain uses TRBV30 and TRBJ1-2; 8 bases are shared with TRBD1. The length of the CDR3 is 16 residues. Germline CDR1 reads GTSNPN; CDR2 reads SVGIG (reference sequence). Trimming cost V 2 bases and J 4 bases; bases outside gene matches: 12. The CDR3 DNA reads as TGTGCCTGGAGTACCCACCGGGGACAGGACGTCTATGGCTACACCTTC. It specifies CAWSTHRGQDVYGYTF.

V usage is TRBV5-4 and J usage is TRBJ2-5; 13 bases match TRBD2. V was clipped by 4 bases and J by 0 bases; unmatched bases: 3. The CDR3 spans 16 residues. Germline V gives CDR1 SGHNT, CDR2 YYREEE (reference sequence). The CDR3 DNA sequence: TGTGCCAGCAGCCAAGGACTAGCGGGGGACCAAGAGACCCAGTACTTC. The encoded protein is CASSQGLAGDQETQYF. Together with reference TRBV5-4 and TRBJ2-5, the CDR3 gives the full variable domain: ETGVTQSPTHLIKTRGQQVTLRCSSQSGHNTVSWYQQALGQGPQFIFQYYREEENGRGNFPPRFSGLQFPNYSSELNVNALELDDSALYLCASSQGLAGDQETQYFGPGTRLLVL.

In this sample, this clonotype turned up a few times. The chain couples TRBV7-8 to TRBJ1-2, with 10 bases that match TRBD1. The ends lost 4 bases at V and 6 bases at J; junction bases unmatched: 23. The CDR3 totals 20 residues. Germline CDR1 SGHVS, CDR2 FQNEAQ. CDR3 protein: CASSYRQGAASLPLKNGYTF. As DNA, the CDR3 is TGTGCCAGCAGCTACAGACAGGGGGCCGCTTCACTTCCACTTAAAAATGGCTACACCTTC.

This clonotype has more than one count but fewer than ten. The genes are TRBV19 and TRBJ2-2; either TRBD1 or TRBD2 may supply D (5 bases each). This CDR3 has 16 residues. Germline V gives CDR1 LNHDA, CDR2 SQIVND (reference sequence). V was shortened by 1 base and J by 1 base, with 10 bases between the two germline ends. Written as DNA, the CDR3 is TGTGCCAGTAGTATAGGTGGGACGGGGAACACCGGGGAGCTGTTTTTT. As protein: CASSIGGTGNTGELFF.

The rearrangement joins TRBV18 to TRBJ1-1; possible D gene TRBD1, 6 bases. The V and J ends lost 2 bases and 5 bases respectively, with 6 bases between them. Germline V gives CDR1 KGHSH, CDR2 LQKENI. This CDR3 is 12 amino acids long. In DNA, the CDR3 is TGTGCCAGCTCACCAGGACAGACTGAAGCTTTCTTT. It translates to CASSPGQTEAFF.

The chain combines TRBV2 with TRBJ2-6; D tentatively fits TRBD1 or TRBD2 (6 bases each). CDR3 length equals 16 residues. Deletions cut 4 bases from V and 4 bases from J, with 14 bases between. The V gene's germline CDR1 is SNHLY and CDR2 FYNNEI. The CDR3 sequence: CASSASGAAGANVLTF. In nucleotides, the CDR3 is TGTGCCAGCAGTGCATCGGGGGCTGCCGGGGCCAACGTCCTGACTTTC.

This clonotype has a handful of counts. CDR3 residues: CASSRSSEETQYF. The CDR3 DNA follows: TGTGCCAGTAGTCGCTCCTCGGAAGAGACCCAGTACTTC. This chain connects TRBV19 to TRBJ2-5; unclear D gene. The CDR3 runs 13 residues. CDR1 is LNHDA, CDR2 SQIVND, per germline (reference sequence). The V end lost 5 bases, the J end lost 3 bases, and 10 bases lay between the germline ends.